This TCR beta chain was sequenced in a study of blood T cell repertoires in COVID-19. Overall study context: Acute and convalescent COVID-19 samples came from the United States, Italy and Spain. Sources were T cells, B-cell-depleted T cells, or PBMCs; the material itself was cDNA or gDNA.

The CDR3 spans 14 residues. The germline V gene has CDR1 KGHDR and CDR2 SFDVKD. The V and J ends lost 4 bases and 1 base respectively, with 9 bases between them. In the original analysis: Estimation of nucleated cell counts was performed using reference gene primer amplification. Clones were sequenced by immunoSEQ multiplex PCR, and TCRdb holds only the in-frame ones, with some missing. The V and J calls and clone size are taken from that table; D and trimming were inferred from the DNA. The repertoire includes tens of thousands of clones, more than 75% of them detected once, and around 7% sits in the top ten.

Sequenced material: peripheral blood. The V gene is TRBV24-1, the J gene TRBJ1-1; maybe TRBD1 (6 bases). The clonotype originates from a man aged 50 or older with active or convalescent COVID-19. The CDR3: CATSEGAQNTEAFF. The CDR3 DNA follows: TGTGCCACCAGTGAGGGGGCCCAGAACACTGAAGCTTTCTTT.